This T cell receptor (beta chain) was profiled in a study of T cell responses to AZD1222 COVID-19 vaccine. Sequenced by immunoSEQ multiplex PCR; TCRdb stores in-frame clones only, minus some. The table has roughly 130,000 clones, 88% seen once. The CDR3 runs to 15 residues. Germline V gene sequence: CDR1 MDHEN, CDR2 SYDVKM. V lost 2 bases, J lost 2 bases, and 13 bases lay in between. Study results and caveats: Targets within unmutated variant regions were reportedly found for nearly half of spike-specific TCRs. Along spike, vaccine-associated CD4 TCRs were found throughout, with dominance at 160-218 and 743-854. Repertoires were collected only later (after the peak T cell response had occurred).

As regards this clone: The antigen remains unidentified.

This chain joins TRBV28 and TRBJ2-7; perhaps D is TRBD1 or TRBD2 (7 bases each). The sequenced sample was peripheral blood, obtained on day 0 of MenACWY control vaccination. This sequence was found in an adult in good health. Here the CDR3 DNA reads TGTGCCAGCAGTTTAAGCGGGACAGTTACCTACGAGCAGTACTTC. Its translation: CASSLSGTVTYEQYF.